The T cell receptor beta chain under discussion was sequenced for a study of blood T cell repertoires in COVID-19. TCRdb's table, derived via immunoSEQ multiplex PCR, lists solely in-frame clones and lacks some. The table includes 200,000 or so clones, approximately 90% detected once. This CDR3 has 15 residues. V lost 2 bases, J lost 4 bases, and 6 bases stayed unmatched. CDR1 LNHDA and CDR2 SQIVND come from the germline V gene (reference sequence). V and J are TRBV19 and TRBJ1-2; 8 bases are shared with TRBD1. Sample: peripheral blood. This clonotype was sampled from a man aged 25 to 40 with COVID-19, enrolled during active disease. The CDR3 region has the DNA TGTGCCAGTAGTATATCGGACAGGGACGCCTATGGCTACACCTTC. Its translation: CASSISDRDAYGYTF. Full variable domain (rest looked up from reference TRBV19 and TRBJ1-2): DGGITQSPKYLFRKEGQNVTLSCEQNLNHDAMYWYRQDPGQGLRLIYYSQIVNDFQKGDIAEGYSVSREKKESFPLTVTSAQKNPTAFYLCASSISDRDAYGYTFGSGTRLTVV.